Below are 2 T cell receptor beta chains sequenced from a single sample in a study of cytomegalovirus exposure and HLA in healthy donors. The PCR contained 60 Vbeta and 13 Jbeta primers. Method: immunoSEQ multiplex PCR; TCRdb's copy keeps in-frame clones and lacks some. The repertoire table contains about 150,000 clones. Sequencing used PBMCs. The receptors derive from a young man in good health and CMV-seronegative.

This chain connects TRBV19 to TRBJ2-5, with 8 bases lining up with TRBD2. The CDR3 runs 16 residues. Trimming cost V 5 bases and J 1 base; bases outside gene matches: 9. The germline gives CDR1 LNHDA, CDR2 SQIVND (reference sequence). The CDR3 region is CASSSRLARPQETQYF. The CDR3 DNA is TGTGCCAGTAGTTCCCGACTAGCGCGTCCCCAAGAGACCCAGTACTTC.

The rearrangement uses TRBV5-6 and TRBJ2-3; 7 bases map to TRBD1. J lost 2 bases, V lost 6 bases, and 6 bases had no gene match. This CDR3 is built from 14 residues. The V gene's germline CDR1 is SGHDT and CDR2 YYEEEE. CDR3 region: CASNRDSYTDTQYF. In DNA form, the CDR3 reads TGTGCCAGCAACCGGGACAGTTACACAGATACGCAGTATTTT.